A selection of T cell receptor beta chains follows, all from one sample in a study of cytomegalovirus exposure and HLA in healthy donors. Using immunoSEQ multiplex PCR, the repertoire was profiled, and TCRdb retains in-frame clones only, with some absent. The sample contains some 190,000 clones, about four fifths of which appear only once. The sequencing input was PBMCs. The receptors were sampled from a man in his forties in good health and CMV-seropositive. CDR3s include the opening cysteine and the closing phenylalanine or tryptophan. D genes are given only for firm matches. Only some rows state a clone size, as once, few, many or a class for expanded clones.

CDR3 DNA	CDR3 protein	D gene	clone size	V gene	J gene
TGCGCCAGCACCAGCGGACGGGGCTCCTACAATGAGCAGTTCTTC	CASTSGRGSYNEQFF	-	-	TRBV4-3	TRBJ2-1
TGTGCCAGCAGCGTAGCTCGCGGGTGGGCAGCAGAGCAGTTCTTC	CASSVARGWAAEQFF	-	-	TRBV9	TRBJ2-1
TGCGCCAGCAGCTCATTCCTAGAGAAAGAGACCCAGTACTTC	CASSSFLEKETQYF	-	-	TRBV5-1	TRBJ2-5
TGTGCCAGCAGTTTAATCCAGGATAACTATGGCTACACCTTC	CASSLIQDNYGYTF	-	-	TRBV28	TRBJ1-2
TGTGCCAGCAGACCAGACAGAGATGGCTACACCTTC	CASRPDRDGYTF	-	-	TRBV5-4	TRBJ1-2
TGTGCCAGCAGTTGGGGACAGGGGGAACATCAGCCCCAGCATTTT	CASSWGQGEHQPQHF	TRBD1	-	TRBV6-6	TRBJ1-5
TGTGCCAGTAGTTCGCCGGGACAGGGGTCTGGAAACACCATATATTTT	CASSSPGQGSGNTIYF	TRBD1	-	TRBV19	TRBJ1-3
TGTGCCAGCAGCGGGGGACTAGCGGGCTACGAGCAGTACTTC	CASSGGLAGYEQYF	TRBD2	-	TRBV9	TRBJ2-7
TGTGCCATCAAGGGACAGGGGGGCGAGCAGTACTTC	CAIKGQGGEQYF	TRBD1	-	TRBV10-3	TRBJ2-7
TGTGCCAGCCCGGGGGGGGGCTACGAGCAGTACTTC	CASPGGGYEQYF	TRBD2	once	TRBV10-3	TRBJ2-7
TGCCTTGTGGGGCAAAGCACAGATACGCAGTATTTT	CLVGQSTDTQYF	-	-	TRBV29-1	TRBJ2-3
TGTGCCAGCAAACAAGCCTACGAGCAGTACTTC	CASKQAYEQYF	-	-	TRBV6-4	TRBJ2-7
TGTGCCAGCAGCGGGACTAGCGGGAGAGGATTAGATACGCAGTATTTT	CASSGTSGRGLDTQYF	TRBD2	-	TRBV6-6	TRBJ2-3
TGTGCCAGCACCCGGGACAGGGCCCAATACAATGAGCAGTTCTTC	CASTRDRAQYNEQFF	TRBD1	-	TRBV27	TRBJ2-1
TGTGCCAGCAAAGGACAGATCTATCTGTTTTTT	CASKGQIYLFF	-	-	TRBV2	TRBJ1-4
TGTGCCAGCAGTTACCGGGGGACAGAGACCCAGTACTTC	CASSYRGTETQYF	-	-	TRBV6-5	TRBJ2-5
TGTGCCAGCAGCACCGGGACAGGGGAGATCGGTGGCTACACCTTC	CASSTGTGEIGGYTF	TRBD1	-	TRBV6-5	TRBJ1-2
TGTGCCAGCAGCCGGGACACCTACAATGAGCAGTTCTTC	CASSRDTYNEQFF	-	-	TRBV6-1	TRBJ2-1
TGTGCCAGCAGCGGGACTAGCGGGACTAGGTCTGGCTACGAGCAGTACTTC	CASSGTSGTRSGYEQYF	TRBD2	-	TRBV5-4	TRBJ2-7
TGTGCCAGCAGCTTAGCCCCGACCCGAGCGGCTGAAGCTTTCTTT	CASSLAPTRAAEAFF	-	-	TRBV7-9	TRBJ1-1
TGTGCCAGCAGTGGTTTCGGGGGGAGCGAGCAGTACTTC	CASSGFGGSEQYF	TRBD2	-	TRBV6-5	TRBJ2-7
TGTGCCAGCAGTGAGTTTCCCCGGACAGGGGAGGACACTGAAGCTTTCTTT	CASSEFPRTGEDTEAFF	TRBD1	-	TRBV6-4	TRBJ1-1
TGTGCCAGCAGTCGTGCTCCGGGGGAGACCCAGTACTTC	CASSRAPGETQYF	-	once	TRBV5-1	TRBJ2-5
TGCGCCAGCAGCCACACGGGAAAGCGTGCCTACGAGCAGTACTTC	CASSHTGKRAYEQYF	-	-	TRBV5-1	TRBJ2-7
TGCGCCAGCAGCCAGGCAGTGCCCTACGAGCAGTACTTC	CASSQAVPYEQYF	-	-	TRBV5-1	TRBJ2-7
TGTGCCAGCAGTGGACATCTCCAAGAGACCCAGTACTTC	CASSGHLQETQYF	-	-	TRBV6-5	TRBJ2-5
TGTGCCAGTAGTACCCCCGGGACTAGCGGAGATACGCAGTATTTT	CASSTPGTSGDTQYF	TRBD2	-	TRBV19	TRBJ2-3
TGTGCCAGCAGCTTAGGTAGCGGGGCGGCATGGGAGCAGTTCTTC	CASSLGSGAAWEQFF	TRBD2	-	TRBV11-3	TRBJ2-1
TGTGCCTGGAGTACACCGGGACTTAATGAAAAACTGTTTTTT	CAWSTPGLNEKLFF	-	-	TRBV30	TRBJ1-4
TGTGCCAGCATGAGGTCGGGGGAGCAGTACTTC	CASMRSGEQYF	-	-	TRBV2	TRBJ2-7
TGTGCCAGCAGTGTCGGGGACAGAACGTTCGGGCAGTACTTC	CASSVGDRTFGQYF	TRBD1	-	TRBV14	TRBJ2-7
TGCGCCAGCAGCCCTGTCGGTGGGACAGGGGCCCCCCCACCTCGGCACTTC	CASSPVGGTGAPPPRHF	TRBD1	-	TRBV4-3	TRBJ2-7
TGTGCCACCGGGGACAGGCTTGGGGAGACCCAGTACTTC	CATGDRLGETQYF	TRBD1	-	TRBV15	TRBJ2-5
TGTGCCAGCACCTTCTCTGGAGCAACTAATGAAAAACTGTTTTTT	CASTFSGATNEKLFF	-	-	TRBV5-5	TRBJ1-4
TGCGCCAGCAGCATCGGGACTAGCGTGAGCACAGATACGCAGTATTTT	CASSIGTSVSTDTQYF	TRBD2	-	TRBV5-1	TRBJ2-3
TGTGCCAGCAGCTTGGACAGCTATGGCTACACCTTC	CASSLDSYGYTF	-	-	TRBV7-9	TRBJ1-2
TGTGCCAGTAGCCCCGGGGGGGTCGGGGCCAACGTCCTGACTTTC	CASSPGGVGANVLTF	TRBD2	-	TRBV19	TRBJ2-6
TGTGCCAGCAGCTTAGAGGCGGGGCAAGAGACCCAGTACTTC	CASSLEAGQETQYF	-	-	TRBV7-9	TRBJ2-5
TGCGCCAGCAGCCAAGGCCTAGCGTCTACCTACGAGCAGTACTTC	CASSQGLASTYEQYF	-	few	TRBV4-1	TRBJ2-7
TGTGCCAGCAGCGTGGGGACACTCTCCTACAATGAGCAGTTCTTC	CASSVGTLSYNEQFF	-	-	TRBV9	TRBJ2-1
TGTGCCAGCAGCCGCGGGGTAGCGGGAGAGACCCAGTACTTC	CASSRGVAGETQYF	TRBD2	-	TRBV5-6	TRBJ2-5
TGTGCCACCCAAGGGGGCGGCCTCGGCGAGCAGTACTTC	CATQGGGLGEQYF	TRBD1	-	TRBV28	TRBJ2-7
TGTGCCAGCAGCCAACAGGGGTCGTTGAACACTGAAGCTTTCTTT	CASSQQGSLNTEAFF	TRBD1	-	TRBV9	TRBJ1-1
TGTGCCAGTACCCCCACGGGGGGCAGCCATGGCTACACCTTC	CASTPTGGSHGYTF	-	few	TRBV19	TRBJ1-2
TGTGCCAGCAGCCTGCCGGGACTAGCGGGGGCTTCCTACGAGCAGTACTTC	CASSLPGLAGASYEQYF	TRBD2	-	TRBV5-4	TRBJ2-7
TGTGCCAGCAGTTTCATACAGGGGGAAAATGAAAAACTGTTTTTT	CASSFIQGENEKLFF	TRBD1	-	TRBV6-6	TRBJ1-4
TGTGCCAGCAGTGAACATAGAGATACGCAGTATTTT	CASSEHRDTQYF	-	-	TRBV6-1	TRBJ2-3
TGTGCCAGCAGTTCAGGACTAGCGGTGGAGATCCAGTACTTC	CASSSGLAVEIQYF	TRBD2	-	TRBV6-5	TRBJ2-5
TGTGCCAGCAGTTACGATAGATTTATGAACACTGAAGCTTTCTTT	CASSYDRFMNTEAFF	-	-	TRBV6-5	TRBJ1-1
TGTGCCAGCAGCTTAGGGGACAGGGGACATTCACCCCTCCACTTT	CASSLGDRGHSPLHF	TRBD1	-	TRBV7-3	TRBJ1-6
TGTGCCAGCAGTGGGGGGGCAGGGGAAGGTACTGAAGCTTTCTTT	CASSGGAGEGTEAFF	-	-	TRBV9	TRBJ1-1
TGTGCCAGCAGTTTTTCTCGCTCTGGGGCCAACGTCCTGACTTTC	CASSFSRSGANVLTF	-	-	TRBV27	TRBJ2-6
TGCAGCGTTGAAGGCAATAGTGGACTAGCGGGAGGATGGGCAGATACGCAGTATTTT	CSVEGNSGLAGGWADTQYF	TRBD2	-	TRBV29-1	TRBJ2-3
TGTGCCAGCAGCTTAGAGTTGCCTAGCGGGGGGGCGGATACGCAGTATTTT	CASSLELPSGGADTQYF	TRBD2	-	TRBV7-9	TRBJ2-3